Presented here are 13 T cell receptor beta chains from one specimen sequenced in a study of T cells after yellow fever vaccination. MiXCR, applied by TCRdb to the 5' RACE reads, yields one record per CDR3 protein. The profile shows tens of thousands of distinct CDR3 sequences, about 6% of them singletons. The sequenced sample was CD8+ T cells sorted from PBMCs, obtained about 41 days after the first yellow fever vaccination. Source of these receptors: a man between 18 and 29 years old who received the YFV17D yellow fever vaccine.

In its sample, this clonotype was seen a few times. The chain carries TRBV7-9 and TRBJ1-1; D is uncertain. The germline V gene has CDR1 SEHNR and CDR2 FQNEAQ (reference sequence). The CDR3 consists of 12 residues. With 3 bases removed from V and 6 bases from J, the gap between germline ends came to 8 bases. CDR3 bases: TGTGCCAGCAGCTTCGGAATGGCTGAAGCTTTCTTT. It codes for CASSFGMAEAFF.

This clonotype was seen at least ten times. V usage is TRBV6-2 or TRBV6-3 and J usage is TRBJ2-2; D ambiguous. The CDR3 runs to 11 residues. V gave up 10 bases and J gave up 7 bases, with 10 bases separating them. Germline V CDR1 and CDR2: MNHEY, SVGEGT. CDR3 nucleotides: TGTGCCACCACGTCGAGCGGGGAGCTGTTTTTT. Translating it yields CATTSSGELFF.

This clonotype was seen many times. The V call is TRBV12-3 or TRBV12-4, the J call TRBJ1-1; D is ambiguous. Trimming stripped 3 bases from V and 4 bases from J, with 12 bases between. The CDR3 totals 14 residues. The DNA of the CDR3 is TGTGCCAGCAGTTTTGGCGAGGCTGGCACTGAAGCTTTCTTT. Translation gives CASSFGEAGTEAFF.

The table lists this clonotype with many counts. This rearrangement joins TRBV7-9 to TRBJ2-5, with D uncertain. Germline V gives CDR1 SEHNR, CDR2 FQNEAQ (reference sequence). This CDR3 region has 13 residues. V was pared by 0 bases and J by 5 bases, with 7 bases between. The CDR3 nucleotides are TGTGCCAGCAGCTTAGCTAGGTTTGAGACCCAGTACTTC. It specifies CASSLARFETQYF.

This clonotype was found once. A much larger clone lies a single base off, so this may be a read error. The CDR3 here is CCARPRTSWGTDTQYF. CDR3 in DNA: TGCTGTGCTCGCCCTCGGACTAGCTGGGGCACAGATACGCAGTATTTT. The chain couples TRBV20-1 to TRBJ2-3, with 8 nucleotides matching TRBD2. The CDR3 is made up of 16 amino acids. Germline-derived CDR1 and CDR2 are DFQATT and SNEGSKA (reference sequence).

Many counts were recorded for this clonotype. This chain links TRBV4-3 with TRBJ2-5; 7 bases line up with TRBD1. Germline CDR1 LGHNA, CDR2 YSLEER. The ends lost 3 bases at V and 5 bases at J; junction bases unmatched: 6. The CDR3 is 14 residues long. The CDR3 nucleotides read TGCGCCAGCAGCCAGGCACAGGGGATGGAGACCCAGTACTTC. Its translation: CASSQAQGMETQYF.

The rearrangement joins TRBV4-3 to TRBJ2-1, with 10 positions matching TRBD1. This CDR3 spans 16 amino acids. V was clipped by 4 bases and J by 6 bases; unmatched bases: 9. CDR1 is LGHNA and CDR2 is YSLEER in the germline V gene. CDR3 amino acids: CASSPYPGTGVNEQFF. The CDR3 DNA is TGCGCCAGCAGCCCCTACCCCGGGACAGGGGTCAATGAGCAGTTCTTC.

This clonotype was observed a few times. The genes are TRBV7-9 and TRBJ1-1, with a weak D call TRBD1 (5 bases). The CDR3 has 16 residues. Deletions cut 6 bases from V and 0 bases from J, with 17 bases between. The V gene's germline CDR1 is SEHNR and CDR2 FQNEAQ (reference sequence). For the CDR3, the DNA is TGTGCCAGCAGGGCGGCAGGGTCAACCATGAACACTGAAGCTTTCTTT. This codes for CASRAAGSTMNTEAFF.

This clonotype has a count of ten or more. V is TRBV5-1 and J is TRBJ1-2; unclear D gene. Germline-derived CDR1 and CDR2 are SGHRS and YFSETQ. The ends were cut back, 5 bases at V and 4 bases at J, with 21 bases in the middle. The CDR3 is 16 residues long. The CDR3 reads CASRQPGDNFLYGYTF. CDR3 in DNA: TGCGCCAGCAGGCAACCGGGAGACAATTTCCTCTATGGCTACACCTTC.

The CDR3 DNA reads as TGTGCCAGCAGCACCGAATATCGGGGGTATAGCTCCTACGAGCAGTACTTC. Amino acid sequence: CASSTEYRGYSSYEQYF. The chain has TRBV4-2 and TRBJ2-7; D possibly corresponds to TRBD2 (6 bases). The CDR3 loop spans 17 amino acids. V lost 5 bases and J 0 bases, leaving 20 bases between the germline ends. Germline V CDR1 and CDR2: LGHNA, YNFKEQ.

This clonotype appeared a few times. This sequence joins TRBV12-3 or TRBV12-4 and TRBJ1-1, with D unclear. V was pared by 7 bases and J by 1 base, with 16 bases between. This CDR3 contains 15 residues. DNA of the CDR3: TGTGCCAGCACCCCCGCTGGCCTTAAGAACACTGAAGCTTTCTTT. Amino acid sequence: CASTPAGLKNTEAFF.

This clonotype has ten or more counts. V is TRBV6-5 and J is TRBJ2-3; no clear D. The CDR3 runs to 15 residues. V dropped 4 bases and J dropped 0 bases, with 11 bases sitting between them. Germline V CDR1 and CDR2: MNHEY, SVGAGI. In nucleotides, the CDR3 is TGTGCCAGCAGTTCCGGGCCCTTTAGCACAGATACGCAGTATTTT. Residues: CASSSGPFSTDTQYF.

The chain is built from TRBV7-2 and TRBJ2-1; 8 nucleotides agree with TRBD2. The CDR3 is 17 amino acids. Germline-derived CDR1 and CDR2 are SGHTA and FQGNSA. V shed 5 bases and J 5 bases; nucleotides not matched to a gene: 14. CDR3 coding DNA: TGTGCCAGCAGCGCGAGGGGGATAGCGGGGCTCCACAATGAGCAGTTCTTC. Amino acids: CASSARGIAGLHNEQFF.